This T cell receptor beta chain was recorded in a study of beta chain features in type 1 diabetes. The CDR3 spans 15 residues. CDR1 and CDR2 (germline): KGHSH, LQKENI. Losses at the gene ends were 3 bases for V and 9 bases for J; bases not matched to a gene: 11. Expressed TCRB transcripts were sequenced, since all the RNA that had been isolated was reverse transcribed. Clones were read by immunoSEQ multiplex PCR, and TCRdb kept only the in-frame ones, dropping some. The sample records around 250,000 clones, about 26% being singletons. The TCR was taken from a man between 25 and 39 years old in good health. V and J are TRBV18 and TRBJ1-5; 7 nucleotides agree with TRBD1. The sample was central memory CD4+ T cells from blood. CDR3 loop: CASSPDRGGLGPQHF. The DNA of the CDR3 is TGTGCCAGCTCACCGGACCGAGGGGGCTTAGGGCCCCAGCATTTT.